This T cell receptor (beta chain) came from a study of blood T cell repertoires in COVID-19. In the study overall: Spain, Italy and the United States supplied samples that represented acute and convalescent COVID-19. In each case, the material was cDNA or gDNA derived from T cells, B-cell-depleted T cells, or PBMCs.

The CDR3 covers 15 residues. The ends were cut back, 4 bases at V and 0 bases at J, with 12 bases in the middle. CDR1 SGDLS and CDR2 YYNGEE come from the germline V gene. Original processing notes: Reference gene primer amplification gave nucleated cell count estimates. Profiled with immunoSEQ multiplex PCR; TCRdb holds only in-frame clones, not every one. From that table come the V and J calls and clone size; the DNA was used to work out D and trimming. The data show 210,000 or so clones, roughly 90% seen once. The clonotype was recovered from a woman aged 60-75 years with acute or convalescent COVID-19. The chain couples TRBV9 to TRBJ2-3; D is perhaps TRBD1 (6 bases). Sequenced sample: peripheral blood. CDR3 sequence (DNA): TGTGCCAGCAGCTTAGGACAGCCTAGCACAGATACGCAGTATTTT. This encodes CASSLGQPSTDTQYF. The full variable domain, rest sourced from reference TRBV9 and TRBJ2-3, is DSGVTQTPKHLITATGQRVTLRCSPRSGDLSVYWYQQSLDQGLQFLIQYYNGEERAKGNILERFSAQQFPDLHSELNLSSLELGDSALYFCASSLGQPSTDTQYFGPGTRLTVL.